The T cell receptor beta chain under discussion was sequenced for a study of cytomegalovirus exposure and HLA in healthy donors. This clone was seen only once. The same CDR3 is also encoded by other DNA sequences in this sample. The study ran its PCR with 60 Vbeta and 13 Jbeta primers. Data came from immunoSEQ multiplex PCR; TCRdb stores just in-frame clones and leaves some out. The data contain 150,000 to 200,000 clones, about 85% of them seen just once; the ten biggest clones take up more than 1.5%. CDR3 length equals 16 residues. V shed 1 base, J shed 1 base, and the junction held 3 bases outside the gene matches. Germline V lookup: CDR1 SEHNR, CDR2 FQNEAQ (reference sequence).

The chain couples TRBV7-9 to TRBJ2-5; 10 bases fit TRBD1. Material for sequencing was PBMCs. The sequence derives from a woman in her 50s in good health and CMV-seronegative. CDR3 protein: CASSLGDRGLQETQYF. The CDR3, as DNA: TGTGCCAGCAGCTTAGGGGACAGGGGACTCCAAGAGACCCAGTACTTC. Supplemented by reference TRBV7-9 and TRBJ2-5, the full variable domain reads DTGVSQNPRHKITKRGQNVTFRCDPISEHNRLYWYRQTLGQGPEFLTYFQNEAQLEKSRLLSDRFSAERPKGSFSTLEIQRTEQGDSAMYLCASSLGDRGLQETQYFGPGTRLLVL.